Below, one TCR beta chain is given with its context. Its specificity is not known. The data originate from a study of T cell responses to AZD1222 COVID-19 vaccine. Repertoires were generated with immunoSEQ multiplex PCR, while TCRdb's copy carries only in-frame clones and drops some. The table has around 180,000 clones, 70% to 90% seen once. Whole-study results and caveats: The study sampled repertoires only after the peak T cell response. Donors, mostly white British, included more females; clonal diversity was possibly underestimated. Reports say nearly half of spike-specific TCRs go after unmutated variant regions.

Trimming shortened V by 3 bases and J by 10 bases, and 11 bases separated the two germline ends. This CDR3 has 13 residues. Germline assignment: CDR1 SGHRS and CDR2 YFSETQ. The TCR originated in an adult in good health. This sample comprised peripheral blood, obtained on day 0 of AZD1222 vaccination. The chain employs TRBV5-1 and TRBJ1-6; weak D call: TRBD1 (5 bases). As DNA, the CDR3 is TGCGCCAGCAGCTGGGACCGGGGGTCACCCCTCCACTTT. Translated, it gives CASSWDRGSPLHF.